The present TCR beta chain was sequenced within a study of shared clonotypes between healthy human individuals. Splitting the CD4+ cells yielded a CD45RA+ naive subset and a CD45RA-negative memory subset. The V gene's germline CDR1 is SGHVS and CDR2 FQNEAQ. The CDR3 runs 13 residues. Trimming removed 1 base at V and 3 bases at J, with 3 bases between. Concerning this clone itself: The identical CDR3 is also encoded by other nucleotide sequences in the sample.

Profiled with immunoSEQ multiplex PCR; TCRdb holds only in-frame clones, not every one. The sample has roughly 700,000 clones, approximately 79% seen once. The genes are TRBV7-8 and TRBJ1-4, with D hard to call. This receptor was obtained from a woman under 40 in good health. Material for sequencing was memory CD4+ T cells sorted from blood. Subset indicated: CD45RA-negative fraction. In DNA, the CDR3 is TGTGCCAGCAGCTTAGGCCCTAATGAAAAACTGTTTTTT. Its translation: CASSLGPNEKLFF. Based on the CDR3 plus reference TRBV7-8 and TRBJ1-4, the full variable domain is GAGVSQSPRYKVAKRGQDVALRCDPISGHVSLFWYQQALGQGPEFLTYFQNEAQLDKSGLPSDRFFAERPEGSVSTLKIQRTQQEDSAVYLCASSLGPNEKLFFGSGTQLSVL.